Listed here are 15 T cell receptor beta chains from one sample, sequenced in a study of a mutant IDH1 vaccine in newly diagnosed glioma (dated by TCRdb to about 2021). The method behind the library was the immunoSEQ multiplex PCR assay. Drawn from immuneACCESS, this table holds only the in-frame rearrangements with V and J called that TCRdb kept. Clones are partly lost; checked studies trace under half to an unresolved V gene and leave the rest unexplained. The sample table contains tens of thousands of clones; only one count was recorded for approximately 86% of them. About 5.4% of the sample is held by the ten biggest clonotypes. In light of the paper, this sample's time point label describes: baseline, week 1 (first vaccination visit). Per the publication, the treatment or condition label means: pre-vaccination baseline after standard-of-care therapy. The sequencing used PBMCs, collected from a glioma patient treated with radiotherapy, temozolomide or both. The source is a middle-aged man with glioma.

The gene calls are TRBV5-6 and TRBJ1-3; TRBD1 matches at 12 bases. The CDR3 is 17 residues long. The J segment lost 3 bases and the V segment lost 4 bases, leaving 8 bases of the junction unmatched. Germline V gives CDR1 SGHDT, CDR2 YYEEEE. In DNA form, the CDR3 reads TGTGCCAGCAGCCCCGGGACAGGGGGCTTCTTTGGAAACACCATATATTTT. Translation gives CASSPGTGGFFGNTIYF. The variable domain in full, completed from reference TRBV5-6 and TRBJ1-3, reads DAGVTQSPTHLIKTRGQQVTLRCSPKSGHDTVSWYQQALGQGPQFIFQYYEEEERQRGNFPDRFSGHQFPNYSSELNVNALLLGDSALYLCASSPGTGGFFGNTIYFGEGSWLTVV.

V usage is TRBV29-1 and J usage is TRBJ2-5; D may match TRBD1 or TRBD2 (5 bases each). The V gene lost 0 bases and the J gene lost 5 bases, with 10 bases spanning the gap. The germline CDR1 and CDR2 sequences are SQVTM and ANQGSEA. This CDR3 comprises 13 residues. CDR3 DNA sequence: TGCAGCGTTGAAGAAGGCTGGGGGGAGACCCAGTACTTC. This codes for CSVEEGWGETQYF.

V is TRBV6-1 and J is TRBJ1-2, with 8 bases matching TRBD1. From germline, CDR1 is MNHNS and CDR2 SASEGT. The CDR3 is 12 residues long. J gave up 8 bases and V 6 bases, and 5 bases lay outside the gene matches. CDR3 coding DNA: TGTGCCAGCAGGGGGGACAGGCCCGGCTACACCTTC. It encodes CASRGDRPGYTF.

This clone has just one count. The chain combines TRBV5-4 with TRBJ1-1; no reliable D call. From germline, CDR1 is SGHNT and CDR2 YYREEE (reference sequence). Trimming shortened V by 1 base and J by 4 bases, and 8 bases separated the two germline ends. This CDR3 spans 13 amino acids. The CDR3 bases are TGTGCCAGCAGCTTGAAGGGTCCCACTGAAGCTTTCTTT. Its protein is CASSLKGPTEAFF.

The V gene is TRBV10-3, the J gene TRBJ2-3; D is possibly TRBD2 (6 bases). Looked up from germline, CDR1 is ENHRY and CDR2 is SYGVKD. V was pared by 0 bases and J by 1 base, with 14 bases between. CDR3 length: 17 amino acids. DNA for the CDR3: TGTGCCATCAGTGAGTCGACGTTTGGCGGGGGCACAGATACGCAGTATTTT. Its translation: CAISESTFGGGTDTQYF.

V and J are TRBV30 and TRBJ2-2; no firm D call. The germline V and J ends were trimmed by 3 bases and 1 base, with 6 bases remaining between them. CDR1 GTSNPN and CDR2 SVGIG come from the germline V gene (reference sequence). This CDR3 spans 13 amino acids. Here the CDR3 DNA reads TGTGCCTGGAGACTCCTGAACACCGGGGAGCTGTTTTTT. Protein product: CAWRLLNTGELFF. Variable domain in full (rest from reference TRBV30 and TRBJ2-2): SQTIHQWPATLVQPVGSPLSLECTVEGTSNPNLYWYRQAAGRGLQLLFYSVGIGQISSEVPQNLSASRPQDRQFILSSKKLLLSDSGFYLCAWRLLNTGELFFGEGSRLTVL.

The chain is built from TRBV29-1 and TRBJ2-7; D may correspond to TRBD1 or TRBD2 (5 bases each). Between the trimmed V and J ends, which lost 7 bases and 7 bases, there was a span of 20 bases. There are 13 residues in the CDR3. Per germline, CDR1 SQVTM and CDR2 ANQGSEA. CDR3 DNA sequence: TGCAGCGCAACAGGTGAAGCAGGAGGAGAGCAGTACTTC. Protein: CSATGEAGGEQYF.

This clone has more than one count but fewer than ten. This rearrangement joins TRBV19 to TRBJ1-1, with D perhaps TRBD1 (6 bases). Germline values: CDR1 LNHDA, CDR2 SQIVND (reference sequence). The CDR3 spans 14 residues. V lost 5 bases, J lost 4 bases, and 14 bases lay in between. Here the CDR3 reads CASSWDGGGTEAFF. CDR3 coding DNA: TGTGCCAGTAGTTGGGACGGGGGCGGCACTGAAGCTTTCTTT.

The chain links TRBV5-1 to TRBJ1-1; tentative D call: TRBD1 (5 bases). The V end lost 0 bases, the J end lost 0 bases, and 12 bases lay between the germline ends. CDR3 length: 16 residues. Germline lookup yields CDR1 SGHRS and CDR2 YFSETQ. In DNA form, the CDR3 reads TGCGCCAGCAGCTTGGATCGGGGGACTGTGAACACTGAAGCTTTCTTT. Residues: CASSLDRGTVNTEAFF.

This chain uses TRBV4-2 with TRBJ1-4, with D possibly TRBD1 on 5 matching bases. Trimming took 5 bases from V and 6 from J, leaving 19 bases between them. Germline values: CDR1 LGHNA, CDR2 YNFKEQ. This CDR3 spans 16 amino acids. For the CDR3, the DNA is TGTGCCAGCAGCGCCCGGGGGAGGGGAGAGGATGAAAAACTGTTTTTT. It specifies CASSARGRGEDEKLFF.

This sequence joins TRBV5-1 and TRBJ2-3; 9 bases align to TRBD2. The germline V gene has CDR1 SGHRS and CDR2 YFSETQ. CDR3 length equals 14 residues. Trimming took 6 bases from V and 4 from J; bases not matched to a gene: 6. The CDR3 bases are TGCGCCAGCAAAAGCGGGGGGAGGGCAGATACGCAGTATTTT. It yields the protein CASKSGGRADTQYF.

The chain uses TRBV6-1 and TRBJ1-5; D ambiguous. Trimming stripped 1 base from V and 3 bases from J, with 10 bases between. CDR3 length: 15 residues. Germline CDR1 reads MNHNS; CDR2 reads SASEGT. This chain's CDR3 is CASSEGTLPNQPQHF. The CDR3 DNA reads TGTGCCAGCAGTGAAGGGACGCTCCCCAATCAGCCCCAGCATTTT.

The chain has TRBV5-1 and TRBJ1-1; D possibly corresponds to TRBD1 (5 bases). The V gene's germline CDR1 is SGHRS and CDR2 YFSETQ. The CDR3 is 15 residues long. Trimming took off 1 base at V and 2 bases at J, with 12 bases between the two ends. CDR3 sequence (DNA): TGCGCCAGCAGCTTGAGGGGATCAGGAAACACTGAAGCTTTCTTT. It specifies CASSLRGSGNTEAFF.

The CDR3 is CASGHRVGPHEQYV. As DNA, the CDR3 is TGCGCCAGCGGGCACAGGGTGGGCCCCCACGAGCAGTACGTC. J is TRBJ2-7 and V is TRBV10-1; tentative D call: TRBD1 (6 bases). The CDR3 runs 14 residues. Looked up from germline, CDR1 is WNHNN and CDR2 is SYGVQD (reference sequence). V lost 8 bases to trimming and J lost 5 bases, with 19 bases between them.

The chain has TRBV21-1 and TRBJ2-2; TRBD2, the D gene given by the table, was not confirmed from the DNA. TRBV21-1 is shown as a pseudogene. The CDR3 contains 16 residues. CDR3 nucleotide sequence: TGTGCCAACACGGTCGGGAGGGGTCCCTTAGACGGGGAGCTGTTTTTT. It specifies CANTVGRGPLDGELFF.